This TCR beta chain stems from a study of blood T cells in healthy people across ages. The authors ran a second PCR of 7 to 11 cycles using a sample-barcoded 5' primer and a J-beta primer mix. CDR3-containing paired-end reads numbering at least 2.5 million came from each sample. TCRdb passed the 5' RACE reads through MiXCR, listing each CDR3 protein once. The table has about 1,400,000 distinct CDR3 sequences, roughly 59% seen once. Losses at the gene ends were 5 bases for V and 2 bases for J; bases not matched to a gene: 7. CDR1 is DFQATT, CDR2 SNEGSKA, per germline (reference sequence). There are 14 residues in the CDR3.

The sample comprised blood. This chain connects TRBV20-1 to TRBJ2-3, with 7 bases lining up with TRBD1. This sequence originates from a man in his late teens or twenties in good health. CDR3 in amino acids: CSAGRDSHTDTQYF. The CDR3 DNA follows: TGCAGTGCTGGCCGGGACAGTCACACAGATACGCAGTATTTT.